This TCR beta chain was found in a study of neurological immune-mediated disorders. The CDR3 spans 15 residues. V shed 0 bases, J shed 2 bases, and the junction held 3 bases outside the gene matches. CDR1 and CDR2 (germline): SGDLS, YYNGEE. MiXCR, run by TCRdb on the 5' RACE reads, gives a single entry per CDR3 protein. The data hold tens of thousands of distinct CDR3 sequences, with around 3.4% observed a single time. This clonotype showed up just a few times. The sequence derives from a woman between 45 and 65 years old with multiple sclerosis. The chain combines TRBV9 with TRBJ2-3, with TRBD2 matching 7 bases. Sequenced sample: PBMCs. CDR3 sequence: CASSVERGYTDTQYF. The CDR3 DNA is TGTGCCAGCAGCGTAGAGCGGGGCTACACAGATACGCAGTATTTT.